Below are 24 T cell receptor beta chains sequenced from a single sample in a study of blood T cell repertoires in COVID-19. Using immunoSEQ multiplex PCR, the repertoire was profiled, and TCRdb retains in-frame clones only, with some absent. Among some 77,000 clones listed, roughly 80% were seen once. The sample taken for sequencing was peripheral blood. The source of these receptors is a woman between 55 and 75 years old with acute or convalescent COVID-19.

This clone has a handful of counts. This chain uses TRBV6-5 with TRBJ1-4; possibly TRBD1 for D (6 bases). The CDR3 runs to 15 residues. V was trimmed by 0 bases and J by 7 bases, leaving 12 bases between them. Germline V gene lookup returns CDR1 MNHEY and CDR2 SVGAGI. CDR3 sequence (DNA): TGTGCCAGCAGTTACTCGGGGGGGGCCAGTGAAAAACTGTTTTTT. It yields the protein CASSYSGGASEKLFF.

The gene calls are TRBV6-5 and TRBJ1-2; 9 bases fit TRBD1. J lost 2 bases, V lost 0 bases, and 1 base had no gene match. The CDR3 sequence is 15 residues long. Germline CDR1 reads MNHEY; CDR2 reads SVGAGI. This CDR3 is CASSYSGTGNYGYTF. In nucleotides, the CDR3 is TGTGCCAGCAGTTACTCGGGGACAGGGAACTATGGCTACACCTTC.

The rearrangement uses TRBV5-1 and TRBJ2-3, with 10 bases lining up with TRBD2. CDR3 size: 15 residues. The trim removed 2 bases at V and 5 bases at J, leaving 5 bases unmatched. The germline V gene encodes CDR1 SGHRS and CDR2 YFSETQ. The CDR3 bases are TGCGCCAGCAGCTTCCTAGCGGGAGCTGTAGATACGCAGTATTTT. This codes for CASSFLAGAVDTQYF.

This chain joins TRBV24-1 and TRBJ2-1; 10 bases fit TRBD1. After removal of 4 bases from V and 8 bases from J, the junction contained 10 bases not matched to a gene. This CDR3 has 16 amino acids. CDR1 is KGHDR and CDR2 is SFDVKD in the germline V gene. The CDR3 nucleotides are TGTGCCACCAGTGACACCGGACAGGGGGTCGGGGATGAGCAGTTCTTC. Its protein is CATSDTGQGVGDEQFF.

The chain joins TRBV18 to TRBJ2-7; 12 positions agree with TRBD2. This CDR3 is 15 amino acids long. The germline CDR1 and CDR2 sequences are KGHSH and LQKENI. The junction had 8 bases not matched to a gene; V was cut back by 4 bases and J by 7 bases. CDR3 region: CASSQGLAGHGEQYF. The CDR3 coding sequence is TGTGCCAGCTCACAAGGACTAGCGGGGCATGGTGAGCAGTACTTC.

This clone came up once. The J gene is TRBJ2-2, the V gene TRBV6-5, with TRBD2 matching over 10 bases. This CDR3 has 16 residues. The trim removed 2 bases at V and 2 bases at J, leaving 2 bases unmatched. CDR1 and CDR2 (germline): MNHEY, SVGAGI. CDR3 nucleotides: TGTGCCAGCAGTTACCTAGCGGGGGCCAACACCGGGGAGCTGTTTTTT. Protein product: CASSYLAGANTGELFF.

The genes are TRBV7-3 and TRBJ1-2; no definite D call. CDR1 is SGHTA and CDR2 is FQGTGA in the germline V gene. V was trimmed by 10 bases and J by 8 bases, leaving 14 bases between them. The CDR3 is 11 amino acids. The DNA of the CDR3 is TGTGCCAAGACTGCCCCCGACGGCTACACCTTC. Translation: CAKTAPDGYTF. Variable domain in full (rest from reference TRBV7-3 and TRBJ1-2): GAGVSQTPSNKVTEKGKYVELRCDPISGHTALYWYRQSLGQGPEFLIYFQGTGAADDSGLPNDRFFAVRPEGSVSTLKIQRTERGDSAVYLCAKTAPDGYTFGSGTRLTVV.

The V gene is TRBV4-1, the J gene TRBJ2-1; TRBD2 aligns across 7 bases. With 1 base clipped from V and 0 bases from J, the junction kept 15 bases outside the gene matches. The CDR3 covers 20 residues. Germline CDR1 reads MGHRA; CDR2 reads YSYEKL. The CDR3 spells CASSQVAGRAFTSSYNEQFF. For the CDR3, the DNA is TGCGCCAGCAGCCAAGTGGCAGGGAGGGCGTTTACGAGCTCCTACAATGAGCAGTTCTTC.

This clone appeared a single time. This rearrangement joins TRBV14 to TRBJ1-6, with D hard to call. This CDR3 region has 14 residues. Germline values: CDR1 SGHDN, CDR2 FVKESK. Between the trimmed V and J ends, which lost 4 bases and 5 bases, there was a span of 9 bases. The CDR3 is CASSPGSNNSPLHF. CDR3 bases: TGTGCCAGCAGCCCCGGGTCGAATAATTCACCCCTCCACTTT.

This CDR3 reads CASSQEDRYNSPLHF. The CDR3 DNA reads as TGTGCCAGCAGCCAAGAGGACAGGTATAATTCACCCCTCCACTTT. The V gene is TRBV3-1 (or the pseudogene TRBV3-2), the J gene TRBJ1-6; TRBD1 aligns across 7 bases. The germline V gene has CDR1 LGHDT and CDR2 YNNKEL (reference sequence). V shed 0 bases, J shed 4 bases, and the junction held 0 bases outside the gene matches. The CDR3 length is 15 residues.

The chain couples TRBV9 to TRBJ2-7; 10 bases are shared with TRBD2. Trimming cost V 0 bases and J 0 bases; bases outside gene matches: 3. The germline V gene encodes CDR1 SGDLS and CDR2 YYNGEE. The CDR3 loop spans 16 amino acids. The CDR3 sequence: CASSVGLAGDSYEQYF. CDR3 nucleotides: TGTGCCAGCAGCGTAGGGCTAGCGGGGGACTCCTACGAGCAGTACTTC.

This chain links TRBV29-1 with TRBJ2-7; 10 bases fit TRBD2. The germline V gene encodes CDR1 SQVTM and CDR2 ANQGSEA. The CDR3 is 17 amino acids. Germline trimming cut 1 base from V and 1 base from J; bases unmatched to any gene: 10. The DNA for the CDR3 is TGCAGCGTTGAAGGGACTAGCGGATACCCTCAGTCCTACGAGCAGTACTTC. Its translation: CSVEGTSGYPQSYEQYF.

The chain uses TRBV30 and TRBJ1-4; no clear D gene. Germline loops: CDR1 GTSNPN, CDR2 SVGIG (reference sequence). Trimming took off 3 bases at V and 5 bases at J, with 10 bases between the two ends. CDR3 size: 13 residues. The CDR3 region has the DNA TGTGCCTGGAGCAAGCCATTGAATGAAAAACTGTTTTTT. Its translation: CAWSKPLNEKLFF.

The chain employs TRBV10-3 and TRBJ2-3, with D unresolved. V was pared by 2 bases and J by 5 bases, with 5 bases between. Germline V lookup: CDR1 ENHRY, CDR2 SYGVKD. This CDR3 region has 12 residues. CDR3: CAISENRDTQYF. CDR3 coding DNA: TGTGCCATCAGTGAGAATAGAGATACGCAGTATTTT.

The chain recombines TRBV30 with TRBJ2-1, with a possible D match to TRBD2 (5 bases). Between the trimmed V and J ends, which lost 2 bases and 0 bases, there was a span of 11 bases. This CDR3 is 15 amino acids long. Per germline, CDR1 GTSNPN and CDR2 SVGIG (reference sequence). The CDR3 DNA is TGTGCCTGGAGTTTGGGTAGCGCCTCCTACAATGAGCAGTTCTTC. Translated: CAWSLGSASYNEQFF.

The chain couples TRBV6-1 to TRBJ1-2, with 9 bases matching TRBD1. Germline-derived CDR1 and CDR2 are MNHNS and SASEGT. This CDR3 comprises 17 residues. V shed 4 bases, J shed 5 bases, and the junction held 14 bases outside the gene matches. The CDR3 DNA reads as TGTGCCAGCAGTGTCTCCGGGACAGGGCTCGCTGGGTATGGCTACACCTTC. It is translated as CASSVSGTGLAGYGYTF.

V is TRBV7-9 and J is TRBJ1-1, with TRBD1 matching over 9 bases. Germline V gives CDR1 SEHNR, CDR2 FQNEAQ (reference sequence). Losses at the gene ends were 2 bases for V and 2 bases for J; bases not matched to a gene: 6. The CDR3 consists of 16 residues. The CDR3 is CASSLTGGRANTEAFF. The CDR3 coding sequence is TGTGCCAGCAGCTTAACAGGGGGCCGGGCCAACACTGAAGCTTTCTTT.

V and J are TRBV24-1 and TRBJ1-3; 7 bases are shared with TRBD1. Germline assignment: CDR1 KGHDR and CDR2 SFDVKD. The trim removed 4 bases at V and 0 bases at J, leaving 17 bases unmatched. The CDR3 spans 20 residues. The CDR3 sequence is CATSDPPGQSNQSSGNTIYF. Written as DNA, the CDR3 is TGTGCCACCAGTGACCCTCCGGGACAGTCAAACCAGAGCTCTGGAAACACCATATATTTT.

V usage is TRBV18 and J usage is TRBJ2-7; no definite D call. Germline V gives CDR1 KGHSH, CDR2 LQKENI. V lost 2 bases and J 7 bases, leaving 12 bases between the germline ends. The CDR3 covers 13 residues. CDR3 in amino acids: CASSPFFAGEQYF. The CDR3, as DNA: TGTGCCAGCTCACCATTCTTCGCAGGAGAGCAGTACTTC.

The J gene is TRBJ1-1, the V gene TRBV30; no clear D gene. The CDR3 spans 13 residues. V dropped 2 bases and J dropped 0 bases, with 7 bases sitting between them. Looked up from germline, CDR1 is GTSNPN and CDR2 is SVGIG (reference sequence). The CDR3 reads CAWSTEMNTEAFF. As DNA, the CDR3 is TGTGCCTGGAGTACAGAGATGAACACTGAAGCTTTCTTT.

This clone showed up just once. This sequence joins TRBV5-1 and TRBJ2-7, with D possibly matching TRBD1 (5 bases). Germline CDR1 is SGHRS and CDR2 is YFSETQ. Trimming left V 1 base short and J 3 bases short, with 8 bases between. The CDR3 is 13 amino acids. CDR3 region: CASSLSQGYEQYF. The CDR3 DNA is TGCGCCAGCAGCTTGTCTCAGGGCTACGAGCAGTACTTC.

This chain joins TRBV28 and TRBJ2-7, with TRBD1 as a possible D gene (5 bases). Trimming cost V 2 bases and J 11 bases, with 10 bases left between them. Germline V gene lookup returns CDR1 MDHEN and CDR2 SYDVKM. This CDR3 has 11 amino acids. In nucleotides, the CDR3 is TGTGCCAGCAGTTTAAGACAGTACAAGTACTTC. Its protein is CASSLRQYKYF.

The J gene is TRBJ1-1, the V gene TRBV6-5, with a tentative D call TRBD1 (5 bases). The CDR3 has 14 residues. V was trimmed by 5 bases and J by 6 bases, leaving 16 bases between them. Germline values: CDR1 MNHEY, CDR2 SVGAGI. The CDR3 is CASSQPYAGPEAFF. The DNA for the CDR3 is TGTGCCAGCAGTCAGCCGTACGCAGGGCCTGAAGCTTTCTTT.

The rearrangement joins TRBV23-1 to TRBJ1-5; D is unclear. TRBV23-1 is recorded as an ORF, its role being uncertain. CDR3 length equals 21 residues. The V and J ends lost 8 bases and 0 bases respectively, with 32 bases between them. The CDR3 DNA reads TGCGCCAGCCACCCGTCCTCGATGGCCCAAGTCCGACACGATAGCAATCAGCCCCAGCATTTT. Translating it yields CASHPSSMAQVRHDSNQPQHF.